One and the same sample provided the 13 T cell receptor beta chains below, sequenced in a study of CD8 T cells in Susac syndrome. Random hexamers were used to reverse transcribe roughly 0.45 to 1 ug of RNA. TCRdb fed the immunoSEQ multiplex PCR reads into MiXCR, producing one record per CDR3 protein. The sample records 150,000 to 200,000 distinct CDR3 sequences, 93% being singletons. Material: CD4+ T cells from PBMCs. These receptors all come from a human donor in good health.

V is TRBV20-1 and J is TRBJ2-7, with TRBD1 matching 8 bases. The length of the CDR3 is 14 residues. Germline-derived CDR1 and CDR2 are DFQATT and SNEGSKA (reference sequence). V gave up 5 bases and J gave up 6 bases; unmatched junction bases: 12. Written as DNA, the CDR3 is TGCAGTGCTCGGCGGACAGGGCGGTCCACCGAGCAGTACTTC. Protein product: CSARRTGRSTEQYF.

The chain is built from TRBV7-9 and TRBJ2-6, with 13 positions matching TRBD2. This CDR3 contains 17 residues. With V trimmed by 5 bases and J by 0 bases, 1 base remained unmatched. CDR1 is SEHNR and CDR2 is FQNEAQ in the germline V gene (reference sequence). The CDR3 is CASSTSGGASGANVLTF. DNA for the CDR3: TGTGCCAGCAGCACTAGCGGGGGGGCCTCTGGGGCCAACGTCCTGACTTTC. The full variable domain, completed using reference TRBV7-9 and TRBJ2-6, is DTGVSQNPRHKITKRGQNVTFRCDPISEHNRLYWYRQTLGQGPEFLTYFQNEAQLEKSRLLSDRFSAERPKGSFSTLEIQRTEQGDSAMYLCASSTSGGASGANVLTFGAGSRLTVL.

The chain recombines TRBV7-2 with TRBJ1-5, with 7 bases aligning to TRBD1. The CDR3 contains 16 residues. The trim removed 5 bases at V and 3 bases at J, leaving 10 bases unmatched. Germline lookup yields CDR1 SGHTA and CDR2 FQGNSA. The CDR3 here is CASSPHSGQLNQPQHF. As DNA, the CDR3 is TGTGCCAGCAGCCCCCATTCGGGACAGCTCAATCAGCCCCAGCATTTT.

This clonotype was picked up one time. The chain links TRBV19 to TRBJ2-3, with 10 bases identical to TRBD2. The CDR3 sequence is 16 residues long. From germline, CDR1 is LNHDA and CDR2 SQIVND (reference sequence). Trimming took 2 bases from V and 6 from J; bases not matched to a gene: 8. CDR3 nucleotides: TGTGCCAGTAGTATAAGGCCTAGCGGGGGCTTGGATACGCAGTATTTT. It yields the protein CASSIRPSGGLDTQYF.

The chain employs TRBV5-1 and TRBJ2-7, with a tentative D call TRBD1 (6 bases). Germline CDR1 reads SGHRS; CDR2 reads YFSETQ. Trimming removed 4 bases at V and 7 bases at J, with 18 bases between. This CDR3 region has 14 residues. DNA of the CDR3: TGCGCCAGCAGCCCCGGGACAAACCTCCAGGAGCAGTACTTC. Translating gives CASSPGTNLQEQYF.

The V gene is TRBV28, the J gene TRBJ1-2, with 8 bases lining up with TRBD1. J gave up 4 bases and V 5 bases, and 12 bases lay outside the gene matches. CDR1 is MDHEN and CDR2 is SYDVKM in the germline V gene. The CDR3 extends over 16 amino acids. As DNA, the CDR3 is TGTGCCAGCAGTCCCGTGGACAGGGCGGGCTTCTATGGCTACACCTTC. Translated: CASSPVDRAGFYGYTF.

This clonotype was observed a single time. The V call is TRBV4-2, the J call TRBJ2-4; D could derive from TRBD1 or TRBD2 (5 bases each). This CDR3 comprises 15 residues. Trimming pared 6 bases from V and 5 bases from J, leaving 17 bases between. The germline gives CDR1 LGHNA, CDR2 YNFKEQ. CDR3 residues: CASSVFEGPENIQYF. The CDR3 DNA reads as TGTGCCAGCAGTGTGTTCGAGGGGCCGGAAAACATTCAGTACTTC.

The CDR3 DNA follows: TGTGCCAGCAGCTTAAGTGGGGGGGCTGGAGATACGCAGTATTTT. Translating gives CASSLSGGAGDTQYF. The chain carries TRBV7-3 and TRBJ2-3; TRBD2 might be the D (7 bases). Germline loops: CDR1 SGHTA, CDR2 FQGTGA. The CDR3 is 15 residues long. Trimming shortened V by 1 base and J by 5 bases, and 13 bases separated the two germline ends.

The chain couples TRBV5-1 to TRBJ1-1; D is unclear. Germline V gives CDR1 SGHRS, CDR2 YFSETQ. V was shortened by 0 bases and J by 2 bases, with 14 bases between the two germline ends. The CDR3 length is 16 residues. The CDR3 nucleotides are TGCGCCAGCAGCTTGGACCCTTTGGGCTACAACACTGAAGCTTTCTTT. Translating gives CASSLDPLGYNTEAFF.

The CDR3 loop reads CASRNEFNYGYTF. The DNA of the CDR3 is TGTGCCAGCAGAAATGAGTTTAACTATGGCTACACCTTC. J is TRBJ1-2 and V is TRBV28; D not resolved. V gave up 6 bases and J gave up 1 base, with 9 bases separating them. CDR1 is MDHEN and CDR2 is SYDVKM in the germline V gene. This CDR3 has 13 amino acids.

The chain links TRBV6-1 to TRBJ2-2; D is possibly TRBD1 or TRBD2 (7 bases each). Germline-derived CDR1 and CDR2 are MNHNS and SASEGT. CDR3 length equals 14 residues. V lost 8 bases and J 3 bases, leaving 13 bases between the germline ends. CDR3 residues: CASQQGRDTGELFF. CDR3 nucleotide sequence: TGTGCCAGCCAACAGGGGAGGGACACCGGGGAGCTGTTTTTT.

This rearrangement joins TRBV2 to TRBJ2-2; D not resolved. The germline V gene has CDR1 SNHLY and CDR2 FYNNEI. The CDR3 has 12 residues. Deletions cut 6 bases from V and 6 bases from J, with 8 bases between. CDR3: CASSDEPGELFF. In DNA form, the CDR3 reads TGTGCCAGCAGCGACGAGCCCGGGGAGCTGTTTTTT. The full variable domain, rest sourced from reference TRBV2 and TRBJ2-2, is EPEVTQTPSHQVTQMGQEVILRCVPISNHLYFYWYRQILGQKVEFLVSFYNNEISEKSEIFDDQFSVERPDGSNFTLKIRSTKLEDSAMYFCASSDEPGELFFGEGSRLTVL.

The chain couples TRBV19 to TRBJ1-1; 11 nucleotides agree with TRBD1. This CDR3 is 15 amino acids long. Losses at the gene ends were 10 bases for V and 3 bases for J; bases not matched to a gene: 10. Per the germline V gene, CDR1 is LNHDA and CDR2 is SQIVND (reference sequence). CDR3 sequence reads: CATLGQGAIYTEAFF. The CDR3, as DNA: TGTGCCACCCTAGGACAGGGGGCGATCTACACTGAAGCTTTCTTT.